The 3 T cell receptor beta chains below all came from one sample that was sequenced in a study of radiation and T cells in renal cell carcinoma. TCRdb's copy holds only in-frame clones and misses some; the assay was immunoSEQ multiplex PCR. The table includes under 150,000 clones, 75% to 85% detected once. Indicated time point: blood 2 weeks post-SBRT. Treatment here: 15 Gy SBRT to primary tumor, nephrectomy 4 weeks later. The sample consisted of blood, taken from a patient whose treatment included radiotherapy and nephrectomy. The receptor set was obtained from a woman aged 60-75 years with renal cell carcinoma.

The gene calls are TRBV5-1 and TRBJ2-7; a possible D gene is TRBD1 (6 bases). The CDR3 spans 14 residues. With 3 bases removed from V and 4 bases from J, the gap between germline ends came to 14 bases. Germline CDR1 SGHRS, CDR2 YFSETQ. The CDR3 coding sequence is TGCGCCAGCAGCTGGGTGGACAGAGAGTACGAGCAGTACTTC. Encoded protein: CASSWVDREYEQYF. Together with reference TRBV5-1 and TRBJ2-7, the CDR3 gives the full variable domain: KAGVTQTPRYLIKTRGQQVTLSCSPISGHRSVSWYQQTPGQGLQFLFEYFSETQRNKGNFPGRFSGRQFSNSRSEMNVSTLELGDSALYLCASSWVDREYEQYFGPGTRLTVT.

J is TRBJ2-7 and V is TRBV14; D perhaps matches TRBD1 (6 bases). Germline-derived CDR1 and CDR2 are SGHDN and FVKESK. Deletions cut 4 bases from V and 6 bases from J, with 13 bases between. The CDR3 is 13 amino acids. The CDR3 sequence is CASSLNRAGEQYF. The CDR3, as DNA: TGTGCCAGCAGCCTGAACAGGGCCGGCGAGCAGTACTTC.

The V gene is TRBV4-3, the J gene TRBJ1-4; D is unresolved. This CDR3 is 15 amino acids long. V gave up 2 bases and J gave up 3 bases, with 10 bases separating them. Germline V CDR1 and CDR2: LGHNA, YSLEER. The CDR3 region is CASSQTPSSNEKLFF. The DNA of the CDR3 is TGCGCCAGCAGCCAAACCCCGTCCTCTAATGAAAAACTGTTTTTT.